Listed below are T cell receptor beta chains from one sample, sequenced in a study of blood T cell repertoires in COVID-19. Data came from immunoSEQ multiplex PCR; TCRdb stores just in-frame clones and leaves some out. The table has about 120,000 clones, 65% to 90% seen once. The sample was peripheral blood. These receptors were taken from a human donor in a cohort sampled during active COVID-19. CDR3s include the opening cysteine and the closing phenylalanine or tryptophan. Fields, in order: D gene, clone size, V gene, J gene, CDR3 DNA, CDR3 protein. D genes are given only for firm matches. Size is stated for part of the rows, as once, few or many counts, or as a class when the clone is expanded.

NA	NA	TRBV12-3/TRBV12-4	TRBJ2-3	TGTGCCAGCAGTTTAGATCTAGGAGATACGCAGTATTTT	CASSLDLGDTQYF
TRBD1	NA	TRBV12-3/TRBV12-4	TRBJ2-5	TGTGCCAGCAGTCGACAGGGGTCCGCGACCCAGTACTTC	CASSRQGSATQYF
NA	NA	TRBV18	TRBJ2-2	TGTGCCAGCTCACCACCGGGACTTTCAGGGAGCACCGGGGAGCTGTTTTTT	CASSPPGLSGSTGELFF
NA	NA	TRBV5-6	TRBJ1-1	TGTGCCAGCAGCTTGCCCGGGTCAGCTGAAGCTTTCTTT	CASSLPGSAEAFF
NA	NA	TRBV2	TRBJ2-4	TGTGCCAGTTCACAGGGAGCCAAAAACATTCAGTACTTC	CASSQGAKNIQYF
NA	few	TRBV4-1	TRBJ1-5	TGCGCCAGCAGCCTTGCCCCAGGGGCGGATCAGCCCCAGCATTTT	CASSLAPGADQPQHF
NA	once	TRBV6-1	TRBJ2-7	TGTGCCAGCAGTGAATCGACAGTTCTGTACTTC	CASSESTVLYF
TRBD1	NA	TRBV18	TRBJ1-1	TGTGCCAGCTCACCACCTACAGGGGCAAACACTGAAGCTTTCTTT	CASSPPTGANTEAFF
NA	NA	TRBV2	TRBJ2-2	TGTGCCAGCACCCGACAGGTCACCGGGGAGCTGTTTTTT	CASTRQVTGELFF
NA	NA	TRBV18	TRBJ2-7	TGTGCCAGCTCCGCACAGGGGGAGGGCTACGAGCAGTACTTC	CASSAQGEGYEQYF
NA	once	TRBV29-1	TRBJ2-7	TGCAGCGTCGGAGACAGAGTCTCCTACGAGCAGTACTTC	CSVGDRVSYEQYF
NA	NA	TRBV7-8	TRBJ1-6	TGTGCCAGCAGCTTAGATAACAGGGTGGCGTCACCCCTCCACTTT	CASSLDNRVASPLHF
TRBD1	NA	TRBV23-1	TRBJ1-4	TGCGCCAGCAGTCCCCCCAGGGGGCGCGTTGAAAAACTGTTTTTT	CASSPPRGRVEKLFF
NA	NA	TRBV7-9	TRBJ2-1	TGTGCCAGCAGCTTAGAGGGGGTTGGGACCCAGTTCTTC	CASSLEGVGTQFF
NA	NA	TRBV29-1	TRBJ2-1	TGCAGCGTTGAAAGAGGGAACTACGGGGGGCAGTTCTTC	CSVERGNYGGQFF
TRBD2	NA	TRBV10-2	TRBJ2-2	TGCGCCAGCAGGGCCACTAGCGGGGGGTCTACCGGGGAGCTGTTTTTT	CASRATSGGSTGELFF
NA	NA	TRBV7-9	TRBJ2-5	TGTGCCAGCAGCTTAGCGGGGTCAGGGGAGACCCAGTACTTC	CASSLAGSGETQYF
TRBD1	once	TRBV4-1	TRBJ2-5	TGCGCCAGCAGCCGCCTCCGGCGGGGGACAGGGGGCGAGGTGGGGCAAGAGACCCAGTACTTC	CASSRLRRGTGGEVGQETQYF
NA	NA	TRBV5-1	TRBJ1-2	TGCGCCAGCAGCTTGGGGTCGACAAACTATGGCTACACCTTC	CASSLGSTNYGYTF
NA	NA	TRBV3-1/TRBV3-2	TRBJ2-7	TGTGCCAGCAGCAAGATGCGGGGCCCCTACGAGCAGTACTTC	CASSKMRGPYEQYF
NA	NA	TRBV5-1	TRBJ2-1	TGCGCCAGCAGCTTGGCCCCGGGGGGCACATATGAGCAGTTCTTC	CASSLAPGGTYEQFF
NA	NA	TRBV2	TRBJ2-3	TGTGCCAGCAGGGGGGCCTATACGCAGTATTTT	CASRGAYTQYF
NA	NA	TRBV6-6	TRBJ2-7	TGTGCCAGCAGTTACTGGGGGCGCGGGTACGAGCAGTACTTC	CASSYWGRGYEQYF
NA	NA	TRBV5-6	TRBJ2-7	TGTGCCAGCAGCCGGGACATCCTCTACGAGCAGTACTTC	CASSRDILYEQYF
NA	few	TRBV7-9	TRBJ1-2	TGTGCCAGCAGCTTAAATTTGAGGGCTGACTATGGCTACACCTTC	CASSLNLRADYGYTF
NA	NA	TRBV4-3	TRBJ2-1	TGCGCCAGCAGCCAGGCCGCTTGGCGGGCAAGCTCCTACAATGAGCAGTTCTTC	CASSQAAWRASSYNEQFF
TRBD1	NA	TRBV19	TRBJ1-6	TGTGCCAGTAGGGGGACAGGGCATTCACCCCTCCACTTT	CASRGTGHSPLHF
TRBD2	NA	TRBV2	TRBJ2-5	TGTGCCAGCAGCAAGGGACTACCTCGGACCCAGTACTTC	CASSKGLPRTQYF
NA	once	TRBV29-1	TRBJ2-3	TGCAGCGTAGACGGAGGGGTCGGGCGCACAGATACGCAGTATTTT	CSVDGGVGRTDTQYF
TRBD1	NA	TRBV6-5	TRBJ2-7	TGTGCCAGCAGGGGGACAGGGGGTCTTAGGGGCGAGCAGTACTTC	CASRGTGGLRGEQYF
TRBD1	NA	TRBV4-1	TRBJ1-5	TGCGCCAGCAGCCAAGGGTTACAGGGGCAGTATAATCAGCCCCAGCATTTT	CASSQGLQGQYNQPQHF
NA	NA	TRBV19	TRBJ1-1	TGTGCCAGTAGTATATTCGCAGGTGAAGCTTTCTTT	CASSIFAGEAFF
NA	few	TRBV19	TRBJ1-5	TGTGCCAGTCAAGTCACACAGGGTATCCGCCAGCCCCAGCATTTT	CASQVTQGIRQPQHF
NA	few	TRBV3-1/TRBV3-2	TRBJ2-1	TGTGCCAGCAGCCAAGCCGCAGCCTACAATGAGCAGTTCTTC	CASSQAAAYNEQFF
NA	NA	TRBV7-2	TRBJ2-7	TGTGCCGCCTCCTTCTCTCCGGGGTCCTACGAGCAGTACTTC	CAASFSPGSYEQYF
TRBD1	NA	TRBV11-2	TRBJ1-1	TGTGCCAGCAGCTCGCCTTGGAACAGGGGGAACACTGAAGCTTTCTTT	CASSSPWNRGNTEAFF
TRBD2	NA	TRBV7-2	TRBJ2-1	TGTGCCAGCAGCAGGCTAGCGGGGGGGATTCTTGAGCAGTTCTTC	CASSRLAGGILEQFF
TRBD1	NA	TRBV29-1	TRBJ1-2	TGCAGCGTTGAAGGACAGGGTACCGCTAACTATGGCTACACCTTC	CSVEGQGTANYGYTF
NA	NA	TRBV6-5	TRBJ2-7	TGTGCCAGCAGTTACGCCCAGGGGACCCTCTACGAGCAGTACTTC	CASSYAQGTLYEQYF
TRBD1	NA	TRBV5-6	TRBJ2-3	TGTGCCAGCAGCTTGCGACAGGGTTCCGCAGATACGCAGTATTTT	CASSLRQGSADTQYF
NA	NA	TRBV4-3	TRBJ1-4	TGCGCCAGCAGCCAGGGGGGTGCAACTAATGAAAAACTGTTTTTT	CASSQGGATNEKLFF
NA	NA	TRBV7-9	TRBJ1-1	TGTGCCAGCAGCCCAGATCAGGGAAAAAGGGCTGAAGCTTTCTTT	CASSPDQGKRAEAFF